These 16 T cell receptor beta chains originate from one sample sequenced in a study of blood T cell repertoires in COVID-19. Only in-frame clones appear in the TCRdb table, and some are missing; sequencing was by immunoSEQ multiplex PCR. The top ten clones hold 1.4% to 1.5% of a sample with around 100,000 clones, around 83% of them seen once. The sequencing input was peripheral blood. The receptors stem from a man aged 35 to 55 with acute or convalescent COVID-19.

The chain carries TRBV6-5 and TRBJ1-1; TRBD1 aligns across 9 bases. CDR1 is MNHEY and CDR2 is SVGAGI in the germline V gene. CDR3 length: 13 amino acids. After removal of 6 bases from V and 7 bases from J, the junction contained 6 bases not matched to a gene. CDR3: CASRWTGAFEAFF. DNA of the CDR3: TGTGCCAGCAGATGGACAGGGGCTTTTGAAGCTTTCTTT.

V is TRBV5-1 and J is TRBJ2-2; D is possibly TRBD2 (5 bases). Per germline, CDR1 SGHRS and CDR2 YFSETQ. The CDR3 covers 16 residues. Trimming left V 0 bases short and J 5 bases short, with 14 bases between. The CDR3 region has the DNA TGCGCCAGCAGCTTGGGGGTCGGAGGCGCGACCGGGGAGCTGTTTTTT. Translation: CASSLGVGGATGELFF. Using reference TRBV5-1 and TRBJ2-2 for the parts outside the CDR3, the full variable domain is KAGVTQTPRYLIKTRGQQVTLSCSPISGHRSVSWYQQTPGQGLQFLFEYFSETQRNKGNFPGRFSGRQFSNSRSEMNVSTLELGDSALYLCASSLGVGGATGELFFGEGSRLTVL.

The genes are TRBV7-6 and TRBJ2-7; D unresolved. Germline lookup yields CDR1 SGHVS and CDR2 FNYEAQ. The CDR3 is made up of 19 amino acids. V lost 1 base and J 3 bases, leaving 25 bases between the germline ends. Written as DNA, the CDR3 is TGTGCCAGCAGCTTAGTTGGGTTGCCGGCTGCAGGCCTTCGCTACGAGCAGTACTTC. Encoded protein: CASSLVGLPAAGLRYEQYF.

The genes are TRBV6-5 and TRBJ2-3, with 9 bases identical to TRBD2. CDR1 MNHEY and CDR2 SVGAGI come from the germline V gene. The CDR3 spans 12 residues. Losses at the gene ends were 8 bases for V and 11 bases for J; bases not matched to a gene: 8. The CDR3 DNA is TGTGCCAGCTCGAGGACTAGCGAGATGCAGTATTTT. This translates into CASSRTSEMQYF.

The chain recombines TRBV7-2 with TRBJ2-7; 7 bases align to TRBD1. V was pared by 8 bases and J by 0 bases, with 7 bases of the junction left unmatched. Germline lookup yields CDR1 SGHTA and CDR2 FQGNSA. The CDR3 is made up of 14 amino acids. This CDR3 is CASSLRDSSYEQYF. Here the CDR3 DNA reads TGTGCCAGCTCCCTTCGGGACAGCTCCTACGAGCAGTACTTC.

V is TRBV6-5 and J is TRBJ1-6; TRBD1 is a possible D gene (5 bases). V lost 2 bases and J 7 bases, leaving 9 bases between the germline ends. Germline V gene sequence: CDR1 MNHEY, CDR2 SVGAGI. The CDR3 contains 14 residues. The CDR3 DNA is TGTGCCAGCAGTTACGACGGGGGGAATTCACCCCTCCACTTT. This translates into CASSYDGGNSPLHF.

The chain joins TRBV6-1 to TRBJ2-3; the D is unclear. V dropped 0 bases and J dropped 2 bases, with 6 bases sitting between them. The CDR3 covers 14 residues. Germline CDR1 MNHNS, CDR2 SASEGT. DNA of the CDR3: TGTGCCAGCAGTGAAGCGCACTCCACAGATACGCAGTATTTT. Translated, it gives CASSEAHSTDTQYF.

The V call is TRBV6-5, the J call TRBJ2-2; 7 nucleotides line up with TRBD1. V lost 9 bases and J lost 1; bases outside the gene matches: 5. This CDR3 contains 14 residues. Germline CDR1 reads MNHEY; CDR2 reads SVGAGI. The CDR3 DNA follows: TGTGCCAGTACCGGACAGGAGAACACCGGGGAGCTGTTTTTT. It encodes CASTGQENTGELFF.

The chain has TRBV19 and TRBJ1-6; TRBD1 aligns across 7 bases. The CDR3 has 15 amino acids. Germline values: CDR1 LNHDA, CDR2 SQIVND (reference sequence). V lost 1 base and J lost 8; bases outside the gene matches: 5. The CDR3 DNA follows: TGTGCCAGTAGTATAGGGGACAGTAGGCATTCACCCCTCCACTTT. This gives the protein CASSIGDSRHSPLHF.

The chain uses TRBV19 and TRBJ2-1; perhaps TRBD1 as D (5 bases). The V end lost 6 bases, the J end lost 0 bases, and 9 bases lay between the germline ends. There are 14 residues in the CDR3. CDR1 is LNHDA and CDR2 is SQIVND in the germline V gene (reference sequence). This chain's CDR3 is CASSPDSSYNEQFF. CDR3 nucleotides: TGTGCCAGTAGCCCAGACAGCTCCTACAATGAGCAGTTCTTC.

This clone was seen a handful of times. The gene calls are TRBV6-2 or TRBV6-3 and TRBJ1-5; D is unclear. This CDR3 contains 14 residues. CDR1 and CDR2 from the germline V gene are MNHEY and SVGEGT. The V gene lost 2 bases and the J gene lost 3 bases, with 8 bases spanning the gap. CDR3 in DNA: TGTGCCAGCAGTTACGGAGGAAACAATCAGCCCCAGCATTTT. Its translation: CASSYGGNNQPQHF.

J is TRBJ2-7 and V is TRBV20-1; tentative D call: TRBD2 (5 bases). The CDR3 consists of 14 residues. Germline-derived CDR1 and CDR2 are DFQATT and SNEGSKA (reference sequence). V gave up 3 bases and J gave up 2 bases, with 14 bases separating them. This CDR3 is CSASFEGRTYEQYF. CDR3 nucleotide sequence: TGCAGTGCTAGTTTTGAGGGCCGAACCTACGAGCAGTACTTC.

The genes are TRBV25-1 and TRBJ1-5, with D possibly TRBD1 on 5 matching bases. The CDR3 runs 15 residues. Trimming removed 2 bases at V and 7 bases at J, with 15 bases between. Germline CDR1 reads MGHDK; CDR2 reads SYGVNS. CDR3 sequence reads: CASSEAGGVGQPQHF. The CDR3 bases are TGTGCCAGCAGTGAAGCGGGGGGAGTCGGGCAGCCCCAGCATTTT.

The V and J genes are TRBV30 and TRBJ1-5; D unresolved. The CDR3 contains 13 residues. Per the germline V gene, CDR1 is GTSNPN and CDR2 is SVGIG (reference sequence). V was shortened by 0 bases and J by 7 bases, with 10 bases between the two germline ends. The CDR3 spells CAWSVEGGQPQHF. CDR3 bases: TGTGCCTGGAGTGTCGAGGGTGGGCAGCCCCAGCATTTT.

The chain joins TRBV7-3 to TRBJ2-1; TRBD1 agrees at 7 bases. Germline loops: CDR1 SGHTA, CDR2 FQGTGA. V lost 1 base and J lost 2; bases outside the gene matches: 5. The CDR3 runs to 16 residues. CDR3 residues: CASSLNPGQPYNEQFF. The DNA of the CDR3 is TGTGCCAGCAGCTTAAATCCGGGACAGCCCTACAATGAGCAGTTCTTC.

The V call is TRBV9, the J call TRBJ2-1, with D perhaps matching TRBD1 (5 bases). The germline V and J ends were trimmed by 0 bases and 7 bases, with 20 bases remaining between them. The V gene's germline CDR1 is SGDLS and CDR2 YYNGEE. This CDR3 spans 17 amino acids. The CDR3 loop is CASSVATGWGTQNEQFF. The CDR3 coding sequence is TGTGCCAGCAGCGTAGCTACCGGGTGGGGCACACAGAATGAGCAGTTCTTC.